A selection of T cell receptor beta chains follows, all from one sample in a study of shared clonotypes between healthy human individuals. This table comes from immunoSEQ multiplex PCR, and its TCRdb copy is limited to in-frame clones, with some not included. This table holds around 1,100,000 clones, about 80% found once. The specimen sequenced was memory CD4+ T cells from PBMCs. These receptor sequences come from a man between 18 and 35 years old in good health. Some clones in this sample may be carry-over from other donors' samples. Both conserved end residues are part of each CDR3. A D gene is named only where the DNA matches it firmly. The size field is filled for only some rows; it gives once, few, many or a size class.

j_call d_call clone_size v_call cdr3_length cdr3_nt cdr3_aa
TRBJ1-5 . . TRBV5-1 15 TGCGCCAGCAGCACCGGGACGGATAGCAATCAGCCCCAGCATTTT CASSTGTDSNQPQHF
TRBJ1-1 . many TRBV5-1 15 TGCGCCAGCAGCTTGGACGGCAGGATGAACACTGAAGCTTTCTTT CASSLDGRMNTEAFF
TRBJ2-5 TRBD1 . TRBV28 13 TGTGCCAGCAACACGGGACAGCAAGAGACCCAGTACTTC CASNTGQQETQYF
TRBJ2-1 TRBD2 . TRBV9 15 TGTGCCAGCAGCGGTAGCGGGAATGCCTACAATGAGCAGTTCTTC CASSGSGNAYNEQFF
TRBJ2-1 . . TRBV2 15 TGTGCCAGCAGTGAAGCCAGGGGACCCCACAATGAGCAGTTCTTC CASSEARGPHNEQFF
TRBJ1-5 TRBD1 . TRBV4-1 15 TGCGCCAGCAGCTCGATAGACAGGGAACATCAGCCCCAGCATTTT CASSSIDREHQPQHF
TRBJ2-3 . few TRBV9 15 TGTGCCAGCAGCGTATTGGGTGCGAACACAGATACGCAGTATTTT CASSVLGANTDTQYF
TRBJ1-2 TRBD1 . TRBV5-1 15 TGCGCCAGCAGCATATCGGGACAGGGGAACTATGGCTACACCTTC CASSISGQGNYGYTF
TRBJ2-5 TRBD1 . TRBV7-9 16 TGTGCCAGCAGCCCCCAAGGACAGGGGGCCTGGGAGACCCAGTACTTC CASSPQGQGAWETQYF
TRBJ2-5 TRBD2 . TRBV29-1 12 TGCAGCGTTGGACTAGCGGAAGAGACCCAGTACTTC CSVGLAEETQYF
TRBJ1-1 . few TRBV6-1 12 TGTGCCAGCAGTGAGGGTGGCACTGAAGCTTTCTTT CASSEGGTEAFF
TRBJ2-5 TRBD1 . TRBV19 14 TGTGCCAGTAGGGAAACAGGGGCGGTGGAGACCCAGTACTTC CASRETGAVETQYF
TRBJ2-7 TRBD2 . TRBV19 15 TGTGCCAGTAGTATGGCTACGGCGGGAGGCCGTTATCTGTACTTC CASSMATAGGRYLYF
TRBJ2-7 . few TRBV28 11 TGTGCCAGCAGGGGGGGCTACGAGCAGTACTTC CASRGGYEQYF
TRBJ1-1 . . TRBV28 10 TGTGCCAGCAGTAGAGCTGAAGCTTTCTTT CASSRAEAFF
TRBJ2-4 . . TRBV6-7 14 TGTGCCAGCAGCATAGTGGGAGCCAAAAACATTCAGTACTTC CASSIVGAKNIQYF
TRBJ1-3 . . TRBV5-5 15 TGTGCCAGCACCTATCAATTGAGCTCTGGAAACACCATATATTTT CASTYQLSSGNTIYF
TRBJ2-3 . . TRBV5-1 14 TGCGCCAGCAGCTTTGACCCTCCAACAGATACGCAGTATTTT CASSFDPPTDTQYF
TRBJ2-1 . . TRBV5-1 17 TGCGCCAGCAGCTTACCTCGTAGCGGAAGCTCCTACAATGAGCAGTTCTTC CASSLPRSGSSYNEQFF
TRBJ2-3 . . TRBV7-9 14 TGTGCCAGCAGCTTCGACCGGGCCACAGATACGCAGTATTTT CASSFDRATDTQYF
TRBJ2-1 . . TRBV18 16 TGTGCCAGCTCACCGCCCCTCACAGCGATATACAATGAGCAGTTCTTC CASSPPLTAIYNEQFF
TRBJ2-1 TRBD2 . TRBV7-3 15 TGTGCCAGCAGCTCTAACCCCGGGACTAGGAATGAGCAGTTCTTC CASSSNPGTRNEQFF
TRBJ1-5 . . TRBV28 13 TGTGCCAGCAGTTCCCCCAGTGGTCAGCCCCAGCATTTT CASSSPSGQPQHF
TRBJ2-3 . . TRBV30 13 TGTGCCAGATCCGAGAAAAGCACAGATACGCAGTATTTT CARSEKSTDTQYF
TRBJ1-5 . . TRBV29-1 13 TGCAGCGTTGAGGTGGCGCTCAATCAGCCCCAGCATTTT CSVEVALNQPQHF
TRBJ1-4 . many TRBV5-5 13 TGTGCCAGCAGCTTGATCGCGGGGGAAAAACTGTTTTTT CASSLIAGEKLFF
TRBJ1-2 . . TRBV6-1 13 TGTGCCAGCACCCCCGACCGGTACTATGGCTACACCTTC CASTPDRYYGYTF
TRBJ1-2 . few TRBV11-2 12 TGTGCCAGCAGCCGCGGGCCCTATGGCTACACCTTC CASSRGPYGYTF
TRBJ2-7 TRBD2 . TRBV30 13 TGTGCCTGGAGTGTAATTCAGGGAGGGAGGCAGTACTTC CAWSVIQGGRQYF
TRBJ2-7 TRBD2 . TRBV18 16 TGTGCCAGCTCATCTGGACTAGCGGGGCAAGGTTACGAGCAGTACTTC CASSSGLAGQGYEQYF
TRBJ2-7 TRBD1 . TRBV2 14 TGTGCCAGTGGGGACAGGACGAGCTCCTACGAGCAGTACTTC CASGDRTSSYEQYF
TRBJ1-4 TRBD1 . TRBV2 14 TGTGCCAGCAGCCGAGGGACAGGGAGGGAAAAACTGTTTTTT CASSRGTGREKLFF
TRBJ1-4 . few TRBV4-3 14 TGCGCCAGCAGCCAGCCCCCCTTATCAGAAAAACTGTTTTTT CASSQPPLSEKLFF
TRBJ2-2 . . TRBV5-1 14 TGCGCCAGCAGCTTGGAAGGGGATGCCGGGGAGCTGTTTTTT CASSLEGDAGELFF
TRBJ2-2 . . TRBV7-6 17 TGTGCCAGCAGCTTCATAGCAGGGGGACTTGGAACCGGGGAGCTGTTTTTT CASSFIAGGLGTGELFF
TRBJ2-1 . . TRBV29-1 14 TGCAGCGTTGTAACCTCGCGCTCCTACAATGAGCAGTTCTTC CSVVTSRSYNEQFF
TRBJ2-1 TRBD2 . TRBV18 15 TGTGCCAGCTCACCGCTAGCGGGAGTTTTCAATGAGCAGTTCTTC CASSPLAGVFNEQFF
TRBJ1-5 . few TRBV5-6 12 TGTGCCAGCAGCTTACTCAAGGGGCCCCAGCATTTT CASSLLKGPQHF
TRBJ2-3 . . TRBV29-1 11 TGCAGCGTTGAAGTTGGCGTTACGCAGTATTTT CSVEVGVTQYF
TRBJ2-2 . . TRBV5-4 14 TGTGCCAGCAGCTTAGCGGGCTACACCGGGGAGCTGTTTTTT CASSLAGYTGELFF
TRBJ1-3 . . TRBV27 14 TGTGCCAGCAGCTCACGACAGGCTGGAAACACCATATATTTT CASSSRQAGNTIYF
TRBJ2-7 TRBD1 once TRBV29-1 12 TGCAGCGTAGGGGACAGCTCCTACGAGCAGTACTTC CSVGDSSYEQYF
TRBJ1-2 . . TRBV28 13 TGTGCCATCCTAACGGGGGATCACTATGGCTACACCTTC CAILTGDHYGYTF
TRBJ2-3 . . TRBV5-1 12 TGCGCCAGCAGCTTCGGTACAGATACGCAGTATTTT CASSFGTDTQYF
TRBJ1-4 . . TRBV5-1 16 TGCGCCAGCAGCTTGGCCTCTTGGGGGCAAGGTGAAAAACTGTTTTTT CASSLASWGQGEKLFF
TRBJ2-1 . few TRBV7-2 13 TGTGCCAGCAGCCCCGGACGCCACAATGAGCAGTTCTTC CASSPGRHNEQFF
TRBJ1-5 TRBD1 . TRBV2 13 TGTGCCAGCAGCTACGACAGGGTCCAGCCCCAGCATTTT CASSYDRVQPQHF
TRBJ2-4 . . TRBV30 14 TGTGCCTGGAGCCCGGTCCCCGGTTGGCACATTCAGTACTTC CAWSPVPGWHIQYF